This is a list of T cell receptor beta chains from one sample in a study of blood T cells in healthy people across ages. TCRdb reprocessed the 5' RACE reads with MiXCR, giving one entry per CDR3 protein. Altogether 650,000 to 1,000,000 distinct CDR3 sequences are present, about 34% being singletons, with the ten largest covering over 10%. Sequenced input: blood. These receptors were taken from a man aged 18 to 30 in good health. Each CDR3 is given with its conserved first and last residue. The D gene is left open where the match is weak. Part of the rows lack a size; the others show once, few, many or a class for expanded clones.

d_gene	abundance	v_gene	j_gene	CDR3nt	CDR3aa
TRBD1	-	TRBV7-8	TRBJ1-1	TGTGCCAGCAGCTCGCCGGGACAGGGGGTCACTGAAGCTTTCTTT	CASSSPGQGVTEAFF
-	-	TRBV6-6	TRBJ1-2	TGTGCCAGCAGTTACCCCGGACAGAACTATGGCTACACCTTC	CASSYPGQNYGYTF
-	-	TRBV7-2	TRBJ2-2	TGTGCCAGCAGGCCGGGGTTCGGGGAGCTGTTTTTT	CASRPGFGELFF
-	-	TRBV20-1	TRBJ2-1	TGCAGTGCTCAACTGGCGCGGCGGGGTGACAATGAGCAGTTCTTC	CSAQLARRGDNEQFF
-	-	TRBV6-5	TRBJ2-6	TGTGCCAGCAGTTACTCGGCCAGGGGAAGGTCTGGGGCCAACGTCCTGACTTTC	CASSYSARGRSGANVLTF
-	-	TRBV20-1	TRBJ2-3	TGCAGTGCTAAGGTCATTAGCACAGATACGCAGTATTTT	CSAKVISTDTQYF
TRBD1	-	TRBV6-9	TRBJ1-6	TGTGCCAGCGACAACAGGGGGGATCGGCACTCACCCCTCCACTTT	CASDNRGDRHSPLHF
-	few	TRBV20-1	TRBJ2-1	TGCAGTGCCCCCGACTCTAATGAGCAGTTCTTC	CSAPDSNEQFF
TRBD2	-	TRBV7-7	TRBJ2-3	TGTGCTAGCAGCCCGACTAGCGGGGCAGATACGCAGTATTTT	CASSPTSGADTQYF
-	many	TRBV9	TRBJ2-7	TGTGCCAGCAGCTTAGGGACTGCCGGCGACGAGCAGTACTTC	CASSLGTAGDEQYF
-	many	TRBV11-2	TRBJ2-7	TGTGCCAGCAGCTCCTGGAAGGGTTACAATGAGCAGTACTTC	CASSSWKGYNEQYF
-	few	TRBV13	TRBJ2-1	TGTGCCAGCAGCTTATACCTGGAAGACAATGAGCAGTTCTTC	CASSLYLEDNEQFF
TRBD2	-	TRBV7-2	TRBJ2-7	TGTGCCAGCAGCTTAGATACTAGCGGTGTGGATGAGCAGTACTTC	CASSLDTSGVDEQYF
-	-	TRBV6-2/TRBV6-3	TRBJ1-1	TGTGCCAGCAGTGACCTAGGGATTCGCACGGAAGCTTTCTTT	CASSDLGIRTEAFF
TRBD2	-	TRBV7-2	TRBJ2-4	TGTGCCAGCAGTTTCAGCGGGGAAGCAGCCAAAAACATTCAGTACTTC	CASSFSGEAAKNIQYF
-	-	TRBV6-2/TRBV6-3	TRBJ1-4	TGTGCCACCCGAAGGACAGCCAATGAAAAACTGTTTTTT	CATRRTANEKLFF
TRBD2	-	TRBV20-1	TRBJ2-3	TGCAGTGCTAGAGATCAAGGGCGGGGGAGCACAGATACGCAGTATTTT	CSARDQGRGSTDTQYF
-	-	TRBV3-1	TRBJ2-5	TGTGCCAGCAGCGGGAAAACAGGGAGCCAAGAGACCCAGTACTTC	CASSGKTGSQETQYF
-	-	TRBV2	TRBJ1-2	TGTGCCAGTATTCTTAGCAGGGTGGAGGCTGGCTACACCTTC	CASILSRVEAGYTF
-	-	TRBV12-3/TRBV12-4	TRBJ2-4	TGTGCCAGCAGCGCGGTTGGGGTAGCCAAAAACATTCAGTACTTC	CASSAVGVAKNIQYF
-	-	TRBV20-1	TRBJ2-1	TGCAGTGCTAGTCCCAGGGCCTCCTACAGTGAGCAGTTCTTC	CSASPRASYSEQFF
-	-	TRBV10-2	TRBJ1-5	TGCGCCAGCAGTGAGTCGACGCAGGTTAATCAGCCCCAGCATTTT	CASSESTQVNQPQHF
-	few	TRBV5-1	TRBJ1-1	TGCGCCAGCAGTCAGGGCGAGAGAACTGAAGCTTTCTTT	CASSQGERTEAFF
-	-	TRBV6-2/TRBV6-3	TRBJ1-2	TGTGCCAGCAGTTACTACTTTGATGGGACACGCCAAGACTATGACTACACCTTC	CASSYYFDGTRQDYDYTF
-	-	TRBV7-9	TRBJ1-1	TGTGCCAGCACGACGGAACCTACCGAAGCTTTCTTT	CASTTEPTEAFF
TRBD2	-	TRBV4-3	TRBJ2-3	TGCGCCAGCAGCCAAACTCAAGCGGGGGGGCAGGGAGATACGCAGTATTTT	CASSQTQAGGQGDTQYF
-	-	TRBV13	TRBJ1-2	TGTGCCAGCAGCTTAGGAAAGGGGGGAGCCTATGGCTACACCTTC	CASSLGKGGAYGYTF
-	few	TRBV7-2	TRBJ2-3	TGTGCCAGCAGCTTAGAACCGGGGGCACACACAGATACGCAGTATTTT	CASSLEPGAHTDTQYF
-	few	TRBV4-2	TRBJ1-2	TGTGCCAGCAGCCCGGCCGGGACGGAATATGGCTACACCTTC	CASSPAGTEYGYTF
-	few	TRBV12-3/TRBV12-4	TRBJ2-7	TGTGCCAGCGGAGGCGTGGGTGAGCAGTACTTC	CASGGVGEQYF
TRBD1	many	TRBV6-6	TRBJ1-2	TGTGCCAGCAGTTCCACAGGGGATGACTACACCTTC	CASSSTGDDYTF
-	-	TRBV29-1	TRBJ2-7	TGCAGCGTTGGGGGCAGGCCGGGGTTCAACGAGCAGTACTTC	CSVGGRPGFNEQYF
-	few	TRBV20-1	TRBJ1-5	TGCAGTGCTAGAGATCAACGGGTTAGCAATCAGCCCCAGCATTTT	CSARDQRVSNQPQHF
-	-	TRBV18	TRBJ2-7	TGTGCCAGCTCAGAACTACCCCTGTCCTACGAGCAGTACTTC	CASSELPLSYEQYF